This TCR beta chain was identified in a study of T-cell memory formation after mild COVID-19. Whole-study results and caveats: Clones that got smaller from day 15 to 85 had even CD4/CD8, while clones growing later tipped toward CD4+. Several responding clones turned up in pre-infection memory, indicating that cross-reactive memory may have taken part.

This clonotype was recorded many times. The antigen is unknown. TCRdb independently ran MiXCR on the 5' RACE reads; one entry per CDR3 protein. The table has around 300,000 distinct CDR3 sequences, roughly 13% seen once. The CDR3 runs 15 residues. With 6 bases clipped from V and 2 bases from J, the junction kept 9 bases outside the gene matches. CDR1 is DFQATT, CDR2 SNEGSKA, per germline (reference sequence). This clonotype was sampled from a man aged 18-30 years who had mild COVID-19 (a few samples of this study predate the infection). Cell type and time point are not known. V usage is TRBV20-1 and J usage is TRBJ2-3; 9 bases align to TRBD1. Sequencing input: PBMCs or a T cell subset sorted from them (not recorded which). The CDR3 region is CSATGQGIPTDTQYF. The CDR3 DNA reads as TGCAGTGCAACTGGACAGGGGATACCCACAGATACGCAGTATTTT.